The 11 T cell receptor beta chains reported below all come from one sample, sequenced in a study of blood T cell repertoires in COVID-19. Assay used: immunoSEQ multiplex PCR; TCRdb lists only in-frame clones, some missing. The top ten hold more than 20% of the sample, which has 130,000 or so clones, roughly 80% seen once. The sequencing sample was made of peripheral blood. These receptors came from a human donor in a cohort sampled during active COVID-19.

The CDR3 reads CASSADRDNQPQHF. The CDR3 coding sequence is TGTGCCAGCAGTGCGGACAGGGACAATCAGCCCCAGCATTTT. The V gene is TRBV6-2 or TRBV6-3, the J gene TRBJ1-5, with 8 bases identical to TRBD1. V shed 5 bases, J shed 3 bases, and the junction held 3 bases outside the gene matches. The CDR3 loop spans 14 amino acids. CDR1 is MNHEY, CDR2 SVGEGT, per germline.

This chain uses TRBV10-3 with TRBJ2-1; 7 positions match TRBD2. Germline values: CDR1 ENHRY, CDR2 SYGVKD. This CDR3 contains 14 residues. V lost 6 bases to trimming and J lost 5 bases; unmatched junction nucleotides: 7. DNA of the CDR3: TGTGCCATCAGGCCTAGCGGCCCTAACAATGAGCAGTTCTTC. It codes for CAIRPSGPNNEQFF.

V is TRBV6-5 and J is TRBJ2-4, with 8 bases fitting TRBD1. This CDR3 contains 15 residues. Trimming at V came to 6 bases and at J to 2 bases, leaving 6 bases not matched to a gene. Germline CDR1 MNHEY, CDR2 SVGAGI. The CDR3 bases are TGTGCCAGCAGCCTACAGGGGGTGACCAAAAACATTCAGTACTTC. It is translated as CASSLQGVTKNIQYF.

The chain uses TRBV7-9 and TRBJ1-2, with TRBD1 matching 8 bases. With 6 bases clipped from V and 4 bases from J, the junction kept 7 bases outside the gene matches. Germline V gives CDR1 SEHNR, CDR2 FQNEAQ (reference sequence). The CDR3 consists of 14 residues. The CDR3 nucleotides are TGTGCCAGCAGATCCGGACAGGGATTCTATGGCTACACCTTC. Protein sequence: CASRSGQGFYGYTF.

The chain uses TRBV28 and TRBJ2-7, with 8 nucleotides matching TRBD1. The CDR3 length is 16 residues. Trimming took 6 bases from V and 7 from J; bases not matched to a gene: 17. Germline lookup yields CDR1 MDHEN and CDR2 SYDVKM. The CDR3 region is CASSHRRPTGAGEQYF. The CDR3 bases are TGTGCCAGCAGCCACAGACGACCGACAGGGGCGGGGGAGCAGTACTTC.

This clone was found once. This sequence joins TRBV18 and TRBJ2-3, with a possible D match to TRBD1 (6 bases). Germline lookup yields CDR1 KGHSH and CDR2 LQKENI. V was trimmed by 5 bases and J by 2 bases, leaving 11 bases between them. The CDR3 is made up of 14 amino acids. CDR3 DNA sequence: TGTGCCAGCTCAAGGGACAATCCCACAGATACGCAGTATTTT. Its translation is CASSRDNPTDTQYF.

The V call is TRBV5-5, the J call TRBJ1-1; TRBD1 matches at 8 bases. The trim removed 6 bases at V and 8 bases at J, leaving 6 bases unmatched. In germline, CDR1 is SGHKS, CDR2 YYEKEE (reference sequence). CDR3 length: 12 amino acids. The CDR3 nucleotides read TGTGCCAGCAAGGACAGGGTCAGGGAAGCTTTCTTT. This sequence encodes CASKDRVREAFF.

V gene TRBV5-4 combines with J gene TRBJ1-1, with D uncertain. There are 14 residues in the CDR3. The ends were cut back, 1 base at V and 3 bases at J, with 10 bases in the middle. Germline V gene sequence: CDR1 SGHNT, CDR2 YYREEE (reference sequence). CDR3 region: CASSLSPRDTEAFF. In DNA form, the CDR3 reads TGTGCCAGCAGCTTGTCCCCCCGGGACACTGAAGCTTTCTTT.

This rearrangement joins TRBV5-1 to TRBJ1-1; D unresolved. Germline V lookup: CDR1 SGHRS, CDR2 YFSETQ. There are 14 residues in the CDR3. Trimming pared 2 bases from V and 2 bases from J, leaving 10 bases between. The CDR3 is CASSLTIFNTEAFF. CDR3 DNA: TGCGCCAGCAGCTTAACTATTTTCAACACTGAAGCTTTCTTT.

V usage is TRBV11-2 and J usage is TRBJ2-7; tentatively, D is TRBD2 (7 bases). Per germline, CDR1 SGHAT and CDR2 FQNNGV. The V gene lost 4 bases and the J gene lost 3 bases, with 16 bases spanning the gap. This CDR3 has 15 residues. The DNA of the CDR3 is TGTGCCAGCAGCTCGATACAAAGGGGGGGCTACGAGCAGTACTTC. Translated: CASSSIQRGGYEQYF. Full variable domain (rest looked up from reference TRBV11-2 and TRBJ2-7): EAGVAQSPRYKIIEKRQSVAFWCNPISGHATLYWYQQILGQGPKLLIQFQNNGVVDDSQLPKDRFSAERLKGVDSTLKIQPAKLEDSAVYLCASSSIQRGGYEQYFGPGTRLTVT.

Written as DNA, the CDR3 is TGTGCTAGTGGTTTTCTTGGGACTAGGGGTACCGGGGAGCTGTTTTTT. This sequence encodes CASGFLGTRGTGELFF. This chain joins TRBV12-5 and TRBJ2-2; 8 bases match TRBD2. The junction had 8 bases not matched to a gene; V was cut back by 3 bases and J by 5 bases. The CDR3 sequence is 16 residues long. Germline assignment: CDR1 LGHNT and CDR2 FRNRAP.